Included here is one TCR beta chain sequence, with context. The antigen is unknown. The data belong to a study of T cell responses to AZD1222 COVID-19 vaccine. General study points: Per reports, nearly half of all spike-specific TCRs target regions that are unmutated in variants. Clonal diversity was possibly underestimated; the donors were predominantly white British and more often female. After the peak T cell response, and only then, were repertoires sampled.

This CDR3 has 17 amino acids. CDR1 and CDR2 (germline): LNHDA, SQIVND (reference sequence). V gave up 3 bases and J gave up 7 bases, with 22 bases separating them. Here immunoSEQ multiplex PCR was the method, and the copy in TCRdb shows in-frame clones only, minus some. Among approximately 200,000 clones listed, just over 85% were seen once. The chain joins TRBV19 to TRBJ2-1; tentative D call: TRBD1 (6 bases). The source was peripheral blood, collected on day 0 of AZD1222 vaccination. This clonotype originated in an adult in good health. CDR3: CASSIPEATGLKNEQFF. CDR3 nucleotide sequence: TGTGCCAGTAGTATCCCCGAAGCTACAGGGTTAAAGAATGAGCAGTTCTTC. The whole variable domain, remainder taken from reference TRBV19 and TRBJ2-1, is DGGITQSPKYLFRKEGQNVTLSCEQNLNHDAMYWYRQDPGQGLRLIYYSQIVNDFQKGDIAEGYSVSREKKESFPLTVTSAQKNPTAFYLCASSIPEATGLKNEQFFGPGTRLTVL.